The 19 T cell receptor beta chains listed next were all sequenced from one sample in a study of sequential checkpoint blockade in melanoma. Treatment denoted: randomized to nivolumab then ipilimumab (arm A) or the reverse (arm B). Only in-frame clones appear in the TCRdb table, and some are missing; sequencing was by immunoSEQ multiplex PCR. The sample contains 15,000 to 20,000 clones, 74% of which appear only once. The sample was CD8+ T cells sorted from blood (inferred from file names), taken from a patient given nivolumab and ipilimumab in sequence. The receptors derive from a human donor with melanoma.

V gene TRBV4-2 combines with J gene TRBJ2-5, with D maybe TRBD1 (5 bases). Germline values: CDR1 LGHNA, CDR2 YNFKEQ. The CDR3 loop spans 16 amino acids. Trimming took 0 bases from V and 4 from J, leaving 15 bases between them. In nucleotides, the CDR3 is TGTGCCAGCAGCCAAGACATCGGGCAGGGCGGAGAGACCCAGTACTTC. Protein: CASSQDIGQGGETQYF.

This clone was recorded only once. This chain connects TRBV9 to TRBJ1-1; 11 nucleotides line up with TRBD1. The germline V gene encodes CDR1 SGDLS and CDR2 YYNGEE. The CDR3 length is 15 residues. J lost 4 bases, V lost 3 bases, and 5 bases had no gene match. CDR3 in DNA: TGTGCCAGCAGCGCAGCCGGGACAGGGGGCACTGAAGCTTTCTTT. Its protein is CASSAAGTGGTEAFF. Looking up the rest from reference TRBV9 and TRBJ1-1 gives the full variable domain: DSGVTQTPKHLITATGQRVTLRCSPRSGDLSVYWYQQSLDQGLQFLIQYYNGEERAKGNILERFSAQQFPDLHSELNLSSLELGDSALYFCASSAAGTGGTEAFFGQGTRLTVV.

The CDR3 is CASSLDGRAANTGELFF. CDR3 coding DNA: TGTGCCAGCAGCTTAGACGGGAGGGCCGCGAACACCGGGGAGCTGTTTTTT. V usage is TRBV7-9 and J usage is TRBJ2-2; 8 bases are shared with TRBD2. This CDR3 is 17 amino acids long. V gave up 1 base and J gave up 0 bases; unmatched junction bases: 4. CDR1 is SEHNR, CDR2 FQNEAQ, per germline (reference sequence). The full variable domain, completed using reference TRBV7-9 and TRBJ2-2, is DTGVSQNPRHKITKRGQNVTFRCDPISEHNRLYWYRQTLGQGPEFLTYFQNEAQLEKSRLLSDRFSAERPKGSFSTLEIQRTEQGDSAMYLCASSLDGRAANTGELFFGEGSRLTVL.

V is TRBV15 and J is TRBJ2-7; TRBD2 matches at 11 bases. This CDR3 spans 15 amino acids. J gave up 4 bases and V 0 bases, and 2 bases lay outside the gene matches. The germline CDR1 and CDR2 sequences are LNHNV and YYDKDF (reference sequence). This CDR3 is CATSRDSGGVYEQYF. As DNA, the CDR3 is TGTGCCACCAGCAGAGATAGCGGGGGGGTTTACGAGCAGTACTTC.

The chain has TRBV5-4 and TRBJ2-1; 11 bases fit TRBD2. The CDR3 is made up of 16 amino acids. CDR1 and CDR2 (germline): SGHNT, YYREEE (reference sequence). The V gene end was trimmed by 1 base and the J gene end by 9 bases; junction bases not matched to a gene: 9. The CDR3 coding sequence is TGTGCCAGCAGCTTGAGAACTAGCGGGAGATTGGGTGAGCAGTTCTTC. It is translated as CASSLRTSGRLGEQFF.

The count of this clone is one. CDR3 residues: CASSTTGNNEQFF. The CDR3 coding sequence is TGTGCCAGTAGTACTACAGGAAACAATGAGCAGTTCTTC. This chain uses TRBV19 with TRBJ2-1; tentatively, D is TRBD1 (5 bases). This CDR3 spans 13 amino acids. Germline CDR1 reads LNHDA; CDR2 reads SQIVND (reference sequence). Deletions cut 4 bases from V and 5 bases from J, with 9 bases between.

The genes are TRBV6-1 and TRBJ2-7; maybe TRBD1 (6 bases). The CDR3 loop spans 15 amino acids. Germline CDR1 is MNHNS and CDR2 is SASEGT. Trimming stripped 4 bases from V and 0 bases from J, with 13 bases between. CDR3 amino acids: CASSGPRTDSYEQYF. The CDR3 DNA follows: TGTGCCAGCAGTGGACCGCGGACAGACTCCTACGAGCAGTACTTC.

The chain recombines TRBV7-9 with TRBJ2-7; 7 bases fit TRBD1. The CDR3 is 15 residues long. The trim removed 5 bases at V and 3 bases at J, leaving 10 bases unmatched. Germline V gene sequence: CDR1 SEHNR, CDR2 FQNEAQ (reference sequence). The CDR3 reads CASSGAMTGNYEQYF. CDR3 sequence (DNA): TGTGCCAGCAGCGGAGCGATGACAGGGAACTACGAGCAGTACTTC.

This clone has a single count. The chain recombines TRBV30 with TRBJ2-7; 9 bases map to TRBD2. The V segment lost 8 bases and the J segment 3 bases; nucleotides outside the gene matches: 8. The germline V gene has CDR1 GTSNPN and CDR2 SVGIG (reference sequence). CDR3 size: 13 residues. CDR3 coding DNA: TGTGCCCGGGACGGGACTAGCCGCTACGAGCAGTACTTC. Its translation is CARDGTSRYEQYF.

V and J are TRBV28 and TRBJ2-6, with 7 bases aligning to TRBD1. Germline CDR1 is MDHEN and CDR2 is SYDVKM. J was trimmed by 2 bases and V by 6 bases; bases with no gene match: 4. The CDR3 is 15 amino acids. The CDR3 sequence is CASRQGIAGANVLTF. Here the CDR3 DNA reads TGTGCCAGCAGACAGGGGATCGCTGGGGCCAACGTCCTGACTTTC.

The chain couples TRBV7-8 to TRBJ2-7; 7 bases are shared with TRBD2. Per the germline V gene, CDR1 is SGHVS and CDR2 is FQNEAQ. This CDR3 contains 16 residues. V lost 0 bases to trimming and J lost 9 bases; unmatched junction nucleotides: 14. The DNA for the CDR3 is TGTGCCAGCAGCTTAGCGATAAGGTCGCTCCCGGGAGGGCAGTACTTC. Translated: CASSLAIRSLPGGQYF.

J is TRBJ2-3 and V is TRBV19, with 7 bases that match TRBD1. Unmatched junction bases numbered 15, after V lost 5 bases and J lost 7 bases. Germline lookup yields CDR1 LNHDA and CDR2 SQIVND (reference sequence). The CDR3 totals 16 residues. The CDR3: CASSPRTGSLGNTQYF. The CDR3 coding sequence is TGTGCCAGTAGTCCACGGACAGGCTCCCTCGGGAATACGCAGTATTTT.

This clone is termed medium-sized. V usage is TRBV21-1 and J usage is TRBJ2-7; no check of the table's D call, TRBD1, against the DNA was made. TRBV21-1 is flagged as a pseudogene. The CDR3 runs 11 residues. This chain's CDR3 is CASSAAYEQYF. CDR3 nucleotide sequence: TGTGCCAGCAGCGCAGCCTACGAGCAGTACTTC.

The chain employs TRBV6-5 and TRBJ2-7; D perhaps matches TRBD2 (6 bases). The V end lost 5 bases, the J end lost 2 bases, and 16 bases lay between the germline ends. This CDR3 is built from 15 residues. Germline values: CDR1 MNHEY, CDR2 SVGAGI. CDR3 amino acids: CASSQGTEQTYEQYF. The CDR3 DNA follows: TGTGCCAGCAGTCAAGGGACTGAACAAACCTACGAGCAGTACTTC.

The genes are TRBV27 and TRBJ1-1; D gene ambiguous. There are 13 residues in the CDR3. V was pared by 2 bases and J by 8 bases, with 12 bases between. Germline-derived CDR1 and CDR2 are MNHEY and SMNVEV (reference sequence). CDR3 sequence reads: CASSLLREAEAFF. The CDR3 bases are TGTGCCAGCAGTTTACTGAGGGAAGCAGAAGCTTTCTTT.

The J gene is TRBJ1-1, the V gene TRBV2; D uncertain. The V and J ends lost 5 bases and 2 bases respectively, with 15 bases between them. Germline assignment: CDR1 SNHLY and CDR2 FYNNEI. This CDR3 spans 15 amino acids. CDR3 bases: TGTGCCAGCAGTTTATACCCCGTGAGAAACACTGAAGCTTTCTTT. Its translation is CASSLYPVRNTEAFF.

The chain carries TRBV2 and TRBJ1-4, with TRBD1 identical over 8 bases. Per the germline V gene, CDR1 is SNHLY and CDR2 is FYNNEI. This CDR3 comprises 16 residues. The V and J ends lost 5 bases and 2 bases, in that order; junction bases with no gene match: 7. CDR3 DNA sequence: TGTGCCAGCAGTAAAAAATCAGGGGGCACTAATGAAAAACTGTTTTTT. This codes for CASSKKSGGTNEKLFF.

This clone was counted once. The chain joins TRBV27 to TRBJ1-2; D gene uncertain. The V gene lost 7 bases and the J gene lost 2 bases, with 14 bases spanning the gap. The CDR3 totals 14 residues. The V gene's germline CDR1 is MNHEY and CDR2 SMNVEV (reference sequence). This chain's CDR3 is CASKPVGQNYGYTF. DNA of the CDR3: TGTGCCAGCAAACCGGTTGGGCAGAACTATGGCTACACCTTC.

The chain couples TRBV2 to TRBJ2-1; 9 bases map to TRBD1. V lost 6 bases, J lost 1 base, and 4 bases stayed unmatched. This CDR3 is 15 amino acids long. The V gene's germline CDR1 is SNHLY and CDR2 FYNNEI. CDR3 coding DNA: TGTGCCAGCAGCGGGGACAGGGAATCCTACAATGAGCAGTTCTTC. Translated, it gives CASSGDRESYNEQFF.